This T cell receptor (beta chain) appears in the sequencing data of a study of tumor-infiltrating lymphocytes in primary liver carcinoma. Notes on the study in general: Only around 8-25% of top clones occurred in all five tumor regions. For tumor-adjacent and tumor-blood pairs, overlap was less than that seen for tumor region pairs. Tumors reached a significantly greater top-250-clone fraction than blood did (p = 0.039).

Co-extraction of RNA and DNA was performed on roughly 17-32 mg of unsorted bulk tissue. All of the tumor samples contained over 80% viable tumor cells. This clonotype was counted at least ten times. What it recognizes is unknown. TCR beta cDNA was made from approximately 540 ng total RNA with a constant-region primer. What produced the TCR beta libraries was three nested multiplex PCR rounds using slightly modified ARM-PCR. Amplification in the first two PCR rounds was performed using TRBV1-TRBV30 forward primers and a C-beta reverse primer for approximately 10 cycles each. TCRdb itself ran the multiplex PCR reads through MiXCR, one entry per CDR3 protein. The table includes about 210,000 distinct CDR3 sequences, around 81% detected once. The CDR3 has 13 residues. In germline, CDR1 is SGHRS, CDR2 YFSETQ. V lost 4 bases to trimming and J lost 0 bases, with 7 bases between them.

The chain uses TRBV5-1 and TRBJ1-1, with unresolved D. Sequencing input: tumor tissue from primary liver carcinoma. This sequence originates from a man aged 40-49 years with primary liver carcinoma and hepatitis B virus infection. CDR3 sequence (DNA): TGCGCCAGCAGCCTTGTCATGAACACTGAAGCTTTCTTT. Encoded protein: CASSLVMNTEAFF.